The 19 T cell receptor beta chains below all came from one sample that was sequenced in a study of beta chain features in type 1 diabetes. The authors reverse transcribed all of the isolated RNA, so sequencing captured expressed TCRB transcripts. The repertoire was sequenced with immunoSEQ multiplex PCR; TCRdb's copy has only in-frame clones and lacks some. The profile shows around 360,000 clones, 10% to 15% of them singletons. Findings and caveats of the study: Type 1 diabetes patients had moderately but significantly shorter TCRB CDR3s in all four CD4+ subsets.

Their specific antigens are unknown. The sequenced sample was naive CD4+ T cells from blood. The receptors were gathered from a woman aged 18-29 years with type 1 diabetes.

To note about this clone: A read error may account for a junction end that differs from germline. This rearrangement joins TRBV28 to TRBJ1-2; D might be TRBD1 (6 bases). CDR3 size: 11 residues. CDR1 and CDR2 from the germline V gene are MDHEN and SYDVKM. CDR3 sequence reads: CETGRGYGYTF. The CDR3 DNA reads as TGCGAAACAGGGAGGGGCTATGGCTACACCTTC.

In its sample, this clone was seen a few times. The V call is TRBV27, the J call TRBJ2-4, with TRBD1 matching over 8 bases. The CDR3 consists of 14 residues. Trimming removed 6 bases from V and 8 bases from J; junction bases left unmatched: 9. Germline V lookup: CDR1 MNHEY, CDR2 SMNVEV (reference sequence). For the CDR3, the DNA is TGTGCCAGCAGAGGCGCAGGGGGCGAGGACATTCAGTACTTC. It is translated as CASRGAGGEDIQYF.

The rearrangement links TRBV4-3 to TRBJ2-2; D is unresolved. Looked up from germline, CDR1 is LGHNA and CDR2 is YSLEER. There are 14 residues in the CDR3. Trimming took off 3 bases at V and 6 bases at J, with 11 bases between the two ends. The chain's CDR3 is CASSHLAGSGELFF. In DNA form, the CDR3 reads TGCGCCAGCAGCCATTTAGCTGGCTCCGGGGAGCTGTTTTTT.

This clone occurred a few times. The chain links TRBV4-2 to TRBJ2-1; TRBD2 matches 12 bases. CDR3 length: 16 amino acids. V shed 1 base, J shed 8 bases, and the junction held 6 bases outside the gene matches. CDR1 and CDR2 from the germline V gene are LGHNA and YNFKEQ. Here the CDR3 DNA reads TGTGCCAGCAGCCAAGTTTCTAGCGGGAGGGCTCATGAGCAGTTCTTC. Translation gives CASSQVSSGRAHEQFF.

About this clone itself: Other DNA sequences in this specimen translate into the identical CDR3. V usage is TRBV7-2 and J usage is TRBJ2-7; weak D call: TRBD1 (5 bases). Germline assignment: CDR1 SGHTA and CDR2 FQGNSA. V dropped 3 bases and J dropped 2 bases, with 5 bases sitting between them. The CDR3 is 12 residues long. The CDR3 here is CASSFRAYEQYF. The CDR3 DNA is TGTGCCAGCAGCTTCAGGGCCTACGAGCAGTACTTC.

This clone was recorded a few times. V usage is TRBV5-5 and J usage is TRBJ2-5, with TRBD1 matching 7 bases. The J segment lost 1 base and the V segment lost 4 bases, leaving 10 bases of the junction unmatched. Germline V gene sequence: CDR1 SGHKS, CDR2 YYEKEE (reference sequence). CDR3 size: 16 residues. CDR3 nucleotides: TGTGCCAGCAGCCTCCCCGGGACAGCCTTCCAAGAGACCCAGTACTTC. The encoded protein is CASSLPGTAFQETQYF.

This clone has a handful of counts. The chain has TRBV7-9 and TRBJ1-2, with D possibly being TRBD1 (5 bases). This CDR3 contains 17 residues. Trimming cost V 1 base and J 4 bases, with 19 bases left between them. Germline-derived CDR1 and CDR2 are SEHNR and FQNEAQ (reference sequence). As DNA, the CDR3 is TGTGCCAGCAGCTTAGGGTTTGCTGGGGCGAACGGCTATGGCTACACCTTC. Its protein is CASSLGFAGANGYGYTF.

A few counts support this clone. The V and J genes are TRBV25-1 and TRBJ2-5, with 11 bases matching TRBD1. CDR1 is MGHDK, CDR2 SYGVNS, per germline. With V trimmed by 1 base and J by 7 bases, 8 bases remained unmatched. The CDR3 extends over 16 amino acids. CDR3 protein: CASSESGDRGLVTQYF. CDR3 nucleotide sequence: TGTGCCAGCAGTGAATCTGGGGACAGGGGGTTGGTGACCCAGTACTTC.

This clone was found a few times. This CDR3 is also generated by other DNA sequences in the sample. The genes are TRBV9 and TRBJ2-3; a possible D gene is TRBD2 (6 bases). V dropped 0 bases and J dropped 2 bases, with 13 bases sitting between them. Germline CDR1 reads SGDLS; CDR2 reads YYNGEE. The CDR3 loop spans 16 amino acids. Written as DNA, the CDR3 is TGTGCCAGCAGCGTAGGTCTCGCGGGGATCACAGATACGCAGTATTTT. Its translation is CASSVGLAGITDTQYF. Together with reference TRBV9 and TRBJ2-3, the CDR3 gives the full variable domain: DSGVTQTPKHLITATGQRVTLRCSPRSGDLSVYWYQQSLDQGLQFLIQYYNGEERAKGNILERFSAQQFPDLHSELNLSSLELGDSALYFCASSVGLAGITDTQYFGPGTRLTVL.

The chain carries TRBV28 and TRBJ2-7; D perhaps matches TRBD1 (5 bases). The CDR3 extends over 13 amino acids. Trimming shortened V by 7 bases and J by 3 bases, and 13 bases separated the two germline ends. Germline CDR1 and CDR2: MDHEN and SYDVKM. The CDR3 here is CASTFRDSYEQYF. CDR3 nucleotides: TGTGCCAGCACCTTCCGAGACAGCTACGAGCAGTACTTC.

CDR3 in amino acids: CASSIGGSNYGYTF. CDR3 in DNA: TGTGCCAGTAGTATAGGAGGCAGCAACTATGGCTACACCTTC. The V and J genes are TRBV19 and TRBJ1-2; the D is unclear. Trimming cost V 1 base and J 2 bases, with 8 bases left between them. This CDR3 region has 14 residues. Germline V gives CDR1 LNHDA, CDR2 SQIVND (reference sequence).

This clone was counted between two and nine times. This chain joins TRBV15 and TRBJ2-1; tentative D call: TRBD2 (6 bases). The V end lost 1 base, the J end lost 0 bases, and 13 bases lay between the germline ends. CDR1 and CDR2 (germline): LNHNV, YYDKDF (reference sequence). This CDR3 has 17 amino acids. This CDR3 is CATSRGPTGVSYNEQFF. CDR3 nucleotide sequence: TGTGCCACCAGCAGAGGACCGACGGGAGTCTCCTACAATGAGCAGTTCTTC.

This clone has a handful of counts. This sample includes further DNA sequences coding for the same CDR3. The V and J genes are TRBV9 and TRBJ1-2; D perhaps matches TRBD1 (6 bases). The CDR3 has 13 residues. V lost 2 bases and J lost 2, with 7 bases in between. CDR1 is SGDLS, CDR2 YYNGEE, per germline. CDR3 coding DNA: TGTGCCAGCAGCGTCCAGGGGAACTATGGCTACACCTTC. Amino acid sequence: CASSVQGNYGYTF.

This clone came up a few times. This chain joins TRBV30 and TRBJ2-3; D unclear. Trimming left V 7 bases short and J 0 bases short, with 14 bases between. The CDR3 length is 14 residues. In germline, CDR1 is GTSNPN, CDR2 SVGIG (reference sequence). CDR3 nucleotides: TGTGCCTCCATAACCGGCGGTAGCACAGATACGCAGTATTTT. This encodes CASITGGSTDTQYF.

The CDR3 region has the DNA TGCAGCGTTCTGCACCCACTCACCGGGGAGCTGTTTTTT. Protein sequence: CSVLHPLTGELFF. This chain links TRBV29-1 with TRBJ2-2; D is unresolved. From germline, CDR1 is SQVTM and CDR2 ANQGSEA. Trimming cost V 5 bases and J 4 bases, with 11 bases left between them. The CDR3 spans 13 residues.

This clone has a handful of counts. The rearrangement links TRBV29-1 to TRBJ2-5; TRBD2 agrees at 9 bases. The CDR3 length is 13 residues. CDR1 SQVTM and CDR2 ANQGSEA come from the germline V gene. J lost 2 bases, V lost 8 bases, and 6 bases had no gene match. The CDR3 bases are TGCAGCTCCTTGACTAGCGGACAAGAGACCCAGTACTTC. This sequence encodes CSSLTSGQETQYF.

The chain couples TRBV5-4 to TRBJ2-3; TRBD2 matches at 8 bases. CDR3 length: 16 residues. V shed 0 bases and J 2 bases; nucleotides not matched to a gene: 5. Germline CDR1 SGHNT, CDR2 YYREEE (reference sequence). The CDR3 sequence is CASSLAGGDFTDTQYF. Written as DNA, the CDR3 is TGTGCCAGCAGCTTGGCCGGGGGGGATTTCACAGATACGCAGTATTTT.

This clone showed up just a few times. This chain joins TRBV11-2 and TRBJ2-7, with 10 bases identical to TRBD2. Germline CDR1 is SGHAT and CDR2 is FQNNGV. Unmatched junction bases numbered 10, after V lost 5 bases and J lost 0 bases. The CDR3 is 17 residues long. The CDR3 region is CASSTDPTSGASYEQYF. The CDR3 DNA follows: TGTGCCAGCAGCACCGACCCAACTAGCGGGGCCTCCTACGAGCAGTACTTC.

The chain carries TRBV30 and TRBJ1-2; 8 bases line up with TRBD1. The CDR3 is 13 residues long. Germline loops: CDR1 GTSNPN, CDR2 SVGIG (reference sequence). Trimming took 2 bases from V and 3 from J; bases not matched to a gene: 2. This CDR3 is CAWSPGQDYGYTF. CDR3 sequence (DNA): TGTGCCTGGAGTCCGGGACAGGACTATGGCTACACCTTC. Full variable domain (missing parts from reference TRBV30 and TRBJ1-2): SQTIHQWPATLVQPVGSPLSLECTVEGTSNPNLYWYRQAAGRGLQLLFYSVGIGQISSEVPQNLSASRPQDRQFILSSKKLLLSDSGFYLCAWSPGQDYGYTFGSGTRLTVV.